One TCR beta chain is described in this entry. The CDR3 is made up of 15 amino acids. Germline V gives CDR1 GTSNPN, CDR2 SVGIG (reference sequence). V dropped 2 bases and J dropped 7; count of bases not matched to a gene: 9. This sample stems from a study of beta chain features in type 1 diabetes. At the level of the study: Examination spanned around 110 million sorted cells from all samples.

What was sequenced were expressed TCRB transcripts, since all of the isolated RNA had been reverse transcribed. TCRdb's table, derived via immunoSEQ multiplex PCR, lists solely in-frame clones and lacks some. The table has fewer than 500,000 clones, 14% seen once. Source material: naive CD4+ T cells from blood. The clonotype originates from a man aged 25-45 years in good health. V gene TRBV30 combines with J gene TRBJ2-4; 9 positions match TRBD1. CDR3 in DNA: TGTGCCTGGAGTCCGGACAGGGGAGGATCGAACATTCAGTACTTC. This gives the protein CAWSPDRGGSNIQYF. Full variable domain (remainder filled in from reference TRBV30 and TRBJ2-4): SQTIHQWPATLVQPVGSPLSLECTVEGTSNPNLYWYRQAAGRGLQLLFYSVGIGQISSEVPQNLSASRPQDRQFILSSKKLLLSDSGFYLCAWSPDRGGSNIQYFGAGTRLSVL.